This T cell receptor (beta chain) was identified during a study of cytomegalovirus exposure and HLA in healthy donors. In the PCR, 60 Vbeta and 13 Jbeta primers were used. Clones were read by immunoSEQ multiplex PCR, and TCRdb kept only the in-frame ones, dropping some. This sample carries about 200,000 clones, roughly 85% of them seen once, and the ten largest clones take 2% to 2.5%. The trim removed 4 bases at V and 4 bases at J, leaving 10 bases unmatched. This CDR3 is built from 17 residues. The germline gives CDR1 SGHKS, CDR2 YYEKEE (reference sequence). The chain recombines TRBV5-5 with TRBJ1-5; 11 bases line up with TRBD1. Sequencing input: PBMCs. The source of this sequence is a woman in her forties or fifties in good health and CMV-seronegative. The CDR3 reads CASSIGQGAVTNQPQHF. CDR3 nucleotide sequence: TGTGCCAGCAGCATAGGACAGGGGGCAGTTACGAATCAGCCCCAGCATTTT.